The clone carrying this TCR beta chain was seen a single time. This CDR3 region has 16 residues. Germline V gene data show CDR1 as GTSNPN and CDR2 as SVGIG (reference sequence). V lost 1 base and J lost 2, with 16 bases in between. RNA in amounts of roughly 0.45 to 1 ug was reverse transcribed with random hexamers. Amplification of TCR beta CDR3 across 54 Vbeta and 13 Jbeta was performed with immunoSEQ multiplex PCR. One entry per CDR3 protein, called by TCRdb with MiXCR from the immunoSEQ multiplex PCR reads. The sample includes around 300,000 distinct CDR3 sequences, approximately 85% seen only once; the top ten take roughly 0.22%. The sample originates from a study of CD8 T cells in Susac syndrome.

The material sequenced was CD8+ T cells from PBMCs. This receptor was obtained from a human donor with multiple sclerosis. The V call is TRBV30, the J call TRBJ2-3; maybe TRBD2 (6 bases). The CDR3 region is CAWSGGVLGYTDTQYF. The CDR3 nucleotides read TGTGCCTGGAGTGGGGGGGTACTTGGGTACACAGATACGCAGTATTTT.